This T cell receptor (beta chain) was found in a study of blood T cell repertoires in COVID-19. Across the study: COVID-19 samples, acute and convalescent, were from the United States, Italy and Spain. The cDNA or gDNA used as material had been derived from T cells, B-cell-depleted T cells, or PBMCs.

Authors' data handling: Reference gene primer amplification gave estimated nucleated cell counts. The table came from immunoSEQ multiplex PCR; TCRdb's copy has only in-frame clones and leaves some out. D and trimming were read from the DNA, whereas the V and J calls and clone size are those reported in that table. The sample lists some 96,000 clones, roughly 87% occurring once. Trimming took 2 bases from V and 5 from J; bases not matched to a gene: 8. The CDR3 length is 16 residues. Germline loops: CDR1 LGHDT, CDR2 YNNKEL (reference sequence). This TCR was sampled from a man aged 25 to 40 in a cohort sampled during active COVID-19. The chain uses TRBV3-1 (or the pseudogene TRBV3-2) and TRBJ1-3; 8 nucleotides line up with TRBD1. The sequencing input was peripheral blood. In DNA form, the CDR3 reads TGTGCCAGCAGCCAACCTTCCAGGGGGCATCGAAACACCATATATTTT. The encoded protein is CASSQPSRGHRNTIYF.